This TCR beta chain is drawn from a study of CD8 T cells in Susac syndrome. Reverse transcription of 0.5 to 1 ug RNA was performed with random hexamers. Amplification of the TCR beta CDR3 was carried out by immunoSEQ multiplex PCR, which spanned a total of 54 Vbeta and 13 Jbeta segments. From the immunoSEQ multiplex PCR reads, TCRdb called clonotypes with MiXCR, one entry per CDR3 protein. Here the sample spans about 210,000 distinct CDR3 sequences, 95% being singletons. CDR3 length: 13 residues. V shed 4 bases and J shed 5 bases, with 14 bases lying between them. The V gene's germline CDR1 is GTSNPN and CDR2 SVGIG (reference sequence).

The sequence was collected from a human donor with multiple sclerosis. The sequenced material came from CD4+ T cells from PBMCs. The V gene is TRBV30, the J gene TRBJ1-2; D may be TRBD1 (6 bases). The CDR3 DNA sequence: TGTGCCTGGAACCCGGACAGATTGTATGGCTACACCTTC. It codes for CAWNPDRLYGYTF.